This T cell receptor beta chain was observed in a study of long-term antiretroviral therapy in people with HIV. General observations from the study: Diversity rose after ART but stayed below transplant donor controls. Older ART regimens may have been in use when blood was drawn between about 2004 and 2017.

Turning to this clone: Its antigen is currently unknown.

Runs used v3.0 of the immunoSEQ assay and were done at survey level. Target depth was roughly 35,000-50,000 T-cell genomes per sample. Sequencing was performed with immunoSEQ multiplex PCR; in TCRdb, only in-frame clones are kept and a portion is missing. Of 20,000 to 25,000 clones in the sample, around 81% were seen once. The CDR3 has 15 residues. V dropped 6 bases and J dropped 7; count of bases not matched to a gene: 8. CDR1 is MDHEN, CDR2 SYDVKM, per germline. The source is a man aged 25 to 40 with HIV. The specimen was unsorted PBMCs, collected 1.5 years after starting antiretroviral therapy. The chain links TRBV28 to TRBJ1-5; 11 bases agree with TRBD1. CDR3 nucleotides: TGTGCCAGCAGAGACGGGACAGGGGGACGGCAGCCCCAGCATTTT. Translated: CASRDGTGGRQPQHF.